Listed below are T cell receptor beta chains from one sample, sequenced in a study of blood T cell repertoires in COVID-19. Profiling relied on immunoSEQ multiplex PCR, and the TCRdb table lists in-frame clones only, not all of them. The data hold fewer than 200,000 clones, with nearly 90% observed a single time. Sequenced input: peripheral blood. Source of these receptors: a man aged 60 to 75 with active or convalescent COVID-19. Each CDR3 is given without its conserved first and last residue. D genes are given only for firm matches.

CDR3 protein: ASLDRGREKLF
J gene: TRBJ1-4
D gene: TRBD1
V gene: TRBV6-5

CDR3 protein: ASSRDMPGHEQY
J gene: TRBJ2-7
D gene: -
V gene: TRBV5-1

CDR3 protein: ASSLERQGDEQY
J gene: TRBJ2-7
D gene: TRBD1
V gene: TRBV6-5

CDR3 protein: ASSLKGGEAGELF
J gene: TRBJ2-2
D gene: TRBD1
V gene: TRBV7-9

CDR3 protein: ASSWGQGNSPLH
J gene: TRBJ1-6
D gene: TRBD1
V gene: TRBV5-6

CDR3 protein: ASSTQVNYGYT
J gene: TRBJ1-2
D gene: -
V gene: TRBV12-3/TRBV12-4

CDR3 protein: ASSLIRDRNNYGYT
J gene: TRBJ1-2
D gene: TRBD1
V gene: TRBV5-1

CDR3 protein: ASSPGLAGTTDTQY
J gene: TRBJ2-3
D gene: -
V gene: TRBV18

CDR3 protein: ASSETSGQETQY
J gene: TRBJ2-5
D gene: TRBD2
V gene: TRBV7-9

CDR3 protein: ASSLGLRNEQF
J gene: TRBJ2-1
D gene: -
V gene: TRBV7-7

CDR3 protein: ASSALSLNRQGGQPQH
J gene: TRBJ1-5
D gene: TRBD1
V gene: TRBV2

CDR3 protein: ASSLGGRGGPNEQF
J gene: TRBJ2-1
D gene: TRBD2
V gene: TRBV13

CDR3 protein: ASSIPPQSSGNTIY
J gene: TRBJ1-3
D gene: -
V gene: TRBV19

CDR3 protein: ASSAGGTNTGELF
J gene: TRBJ2-2
D gene: -
V gene: TRBV9

CDR3 protein: ASRSPGQSIYEQY
J gene: TRBJ2-7
D gene: TRBD1
V gene: TRBV5-4

CDR3 protein: ASRDTGGINEQF
J gene: TRBJ2-1
D gene: TRBD2
V gene: TRBV6-5

CDR3 protein: ASSYGGGGRSYEQY
J gene: TRBJ2-7
D gene: TRBD2
V gene: TRBV6-5

CDR3 protein: ASTRQLAGTETQY
J gene: TRBJ2-5
D gene: TRBD2
V gene: TRBV5-1

CDR3 protein: ASSEKQGALDEQF
J gene: TRBJ2-1
D gene: TRBD1
V gene: TRBV6-1

CDR3 protein: ASSLAQTSGGIIRNEQF
J gene: TRBJ2-1
D gene: TRBD2
V gene: TRBV5-1

CDR3 protein: ASKSLVSGTQY
J gene: TRBJ2-5
D gene: -
V gene: TRBV6-5

CDR3 protein: ASSPDRGSGNTIY
J gene: TRBJ1-3
D gene: TRBD1
V gene: TRBV7-9

CDR3 protein: ASSFTGPETQY
J gene: TRBJ2-5
D gene: -
V gene: TRBV5-1

CDR3 protein: ASSQNWGYT
J gene: TRBJ1-2
D gene: -
V gene: TRBV3-1/TRBV3-2

CDR3 protein: ASSLTTREQF
J gene: TRBJ2-1
D gene: -
V gene: TRBV4-1

CDR3 protein: ASSTSGGFLGEQF
J gene: TRBJ2-1
D gene: -
V gene: TRBV19

CDR3 protein: ASSLGSSGNTIY
J gene: TRBJ1-3
D gene: -
V gene: TRBV6-5

CDR3 protein: ATSRSDRVYTGELF
J gene: TRBJ2-2
D gene: -
V gene: TRBV24-1

CDR3 protein: ASSLYTGRTNNEQF
J gene: TRBJ2-1
D gene: -
V gene: TRBV5-6

CDR3 protein: ASSLGQGGFYEQY
J gene: TRBJ2-7
D gene: TRBD1
V gene: TRBV5-1

CDR3 protein: AWRIAGAFSSTDTQY
J gene: TRBJ2-3
D gene: TRBD2
V gene: TRBV30

CDR3 protein: ASSLKGTGEGNTIY
J gene: TRBJ1-3
D gene: TRBD1
V gene: TRBV7-9

CDR3 protein: ASSKAEEPVHEQF
J gene: TRBJ2-1
D gene: -
V gene: TRBV21-1

CDR3 protein: ASSLGLAGGFSF
J gene: TRBJ2-1
D gene: TRBD2
V gene: TRBV5-1

CDR3 protein: AWSVTGGQYEQY
J gene: TRBJ2-7
D gene: TRBD1
V gene: TRBV30

CDR3 protein: ASASQDGVSYEQY
J gene: TRBJ2-7
D gene: -
V gene: TRBV6-5

CDR3 protein: ARPDRGDETQY
J gene: TRBJ2-5
D gene: TRBD1
V gene: TRBV19

CDR3 protein: ASSLSGRGYSLDTQY
J gene: TRBJ2-3
D gene: TRBD1
V gene: TRBV5-4

CDR3 protein: ATSRAFSTEAF
J gene: TRBJ1-1
D gene: -
V gene: TRBV15

CDR3 protein: ASSEDRYTEAF
J gene: TRBJ1-1
D gene: -
V gene: TRBV2

CDR3 protein: ASSESTGAYEQY
J gene: TRBJ2-7
D gene: -
V gene: TRBV10-2

CDR3 protein: ASSYSGGTSYGYT
J gene: TRBJ1-2
D gene: -
V gene: TRBV6-5

CDR3 protein: ASSLRQSNTEAF
J gene: TRBJ1-1
D gene: -
V gene: TRBV2

CDR3 protein: ASSWTTENIQY
J gene: TRBJ2-4
D gene: -
V gene: TRBV5-6

CDR3 protein: ASSDPRGTDTQY
J gene: TRBJ2-3
D gene: -
V gene: TRBV2

CDR3 protein: ASSENSGETYEQY
J gene: TRBJ2-7
D gene: TRBD2
V gene: TRBV10-1

CDR3 protein: ASSPEGTGVGYGYT
J gene: TRBJ1-2
D gene: TRBD1
V gene: TRBV9

CDR3 protein: ASRLYMEQPQH
J gene: TRBJ1-5
D gene: -
V gene: TRBV6-5

CDR3 protein: ASSLAGEAYGYT
J gene: TRBJ1-2
D gene: -
V gene: TRBV5-5

CDR3 protein: ATLPGQSNSPLH
J gene: TRBJ1-6
D gene: -
V gene: TRBV10-3

CDR3 protein: ASSQPGEGTDTQY
J gene: TRBJ2-3
D gene: -
V gene: TRBV3-1/TRBV3-2

CDR3 protein: ASSLGRPSPEAYGYT
J gene: TRBJ1-2
D gene: -
V gene: TRBV5-1

CDR3 protein: ASSQGARAYGYT
J gene: TRBJ1-2
D gene: -
V gene: TRBV3-1/TRBV3-2

CDR3 protein: ASRRSANGQPQH
J gene: TRBJ1-5
D gene: -
V gene: TRBV6-5

CDR3 protein: ASSYKGQGYGTGELF
J gene: TRBJ2-2
D gene: TRBD1
V gene: TRBV7-9